These 6 T cell receptor beta chains share one sample of origin, sequenced in a study of control samples from healthy donors and cancer patients. Some clones are missing from TCRdb's copy, which holds only in-frame ones; the method was immunoSEQ multiplex PCR. The sample gives about 170,000 clones, around 93% of which show up once; 4.1% is in the top ten. Sequencing was performed on blood. Every receptor here comes from a woman in her sixties in good health.

The chain recombines TRBV4-3 with TRBJ2-5, with 9 bases identical to TRBD1. This CDR3 has 17 residues. The trim removed 0 bases at V and 2 bases at J, leaving 7 bases unmatched. Germline CDR1 LGHNA, CDR2 YSLEER. Here the CDR3 reads CASSQEGAGTGQETQYF. DNA for the CDR3: TGCGCCAGCAGCCAAGAGGGGGCCGGGACAGGGCAAGAGACCCAGTACTTC.

The V and J genes are TRBV10-3 and TRBJ2-5; a possible D gene is TRBD2 (7 bases). The CDR3 contains 14 residues. The V and J ends lost 8 bases and 4 bases respectively, with 17 bases between them. Germline V gene sequence: CDR1 ENHRY, CDR2 SYGVKD. CDR3 loop: CAIGGGAKRETQYF. The DNA of the CDR3 is TGTGCCATCGGAGGGGGGGCAAAACGAGAGACCCAGTACTTC.

The chain is built from TRBV6-5 and TRBJ1-1, with unresolved D. This CDR3 is 13 amino acids long. V was trimmed by 6 bases and J by 1 base, leaving 9 bases between them. CDR1 is MNHEY and CDR2 is SVGAGI in the germline V gene. CDR3 in amino acids: CASRFQPNTEAFF. The DNA of the CDR3 is TGTGCCAGCAGATTTCAGCCGAACACTGAAGCTTTCTTT.

The chain recombines TRBV27 with TRBJ1-5, with D perhaps matching TRBD1 (5 bases). V was pared by 4 bases and J by 6 bases, with 16 bases between. This CDR3 has 15 residues. Germline V gives CDR1 MNHEY, CDR2 SMNVEV (reference sequence). The CDR3 sequence: CASSWLAGGGQPQHF. CDR3 in DNA: TGTGCCAGCAGTTGGCTGGCGGGGGGAGGTCAGCCCCAGCATTTT.

The V and J genes are TRBV18 and TRBJ2-5; D gene unclear. Germline V lookup: CDR1 KGHSH, CDR2 LQKENI. V was trimmed by 0 bases and J by 1 base, leaving 6 bases between them. The CDR3 is 14 amino acids. CDR3 sequence (DNA): TGTGCCAGCTCACCACCGATCGTCCAAGAGACCCAGTACTTC. The encoded protein is CASSPPIVQETQYF.

The rearrangement uses TRBV3-1 (or the pseudogene TRBV3-2) and TRBJ2-7, with D uncertain. This CDR3 comprises 12 residues. V was shortened by 1 base and J by 1 base, with 2 bases between the two germline ends. Germline V gives CDR1 LGHDT, CDR2 YNNKEL (reference sequence). The CDR3 region has the DNA TGTGCCAGCAGCCAAGGTTCCTACGAGCAGTACTTC. Translation gives CASSQGSYEQYF.